This TCR beta chain stems from a study of cytomegalovirus exposure and HLA in healthy donors. PCR was performed using 60 Vbeta and 13 Jbeta primers. The data were produced by immunoSEQ multiplex PCR, yet TCRdb's version contains in-frame clones alone and is incomplete. The sample spans more than 100,000 clones; the ten largest clones claim 3.6%. This sequence was found in a man aged 18-30 years in good health and CMV-seronegative. Sequenced material: PBMCs.

The chain's CDR3 is CASSQDPRTSGRAKNIQYF. The DNA of the CDR3 is TGTGCCAGCAGCCAAGATCCCCGGACTAGCGGGAGGGCCAAAAACATTCAGTACTTC. The rearrangement links TRBV14 to TRBJ2-4, with TRBD2 matching 14 bases. The CDR3 covers 19 residues. CDR1 is SGHDN and CDR2 is FVKESK in the germline V gene. Unmatched junction bases numbered 5, after V lost 0 bases and J lost 1 base.